This TCR beta chain emerged from a study of brain T cells in children with intractable seizures. Germline CDR1 is KGHSH and CDR2 is LQKENI. The germline V and J ends were trimmed by 1 base and 0 bases, with 12 bases remaining between them. This CDR3 contains 16 residues. The sequenced cases were selected for having the highest brain T cell transcript signatures. Here immunoSEQ multiplex PCR was the method, and the copy in TCRdb shows in-frame clones only, minus some. The sample lists approximately 23,000 clones, around 94% occurring once. This TCR derives from a boy under 18 with focal cortical dysplasia and intractable seizures. The chain couples TRBV18 to TRBJ1-1; no clear D. This material consisted of peripheral blood, taken at surgery. Here the CDR3 reads CASSPRNPDLNTEAFF. The CDR3 nucleotides are TGTGCCAGCTCACCACGTAATCCAGACTTGAACACTGAAGCTTTCTTT.